What follows describes a single T cell receptor beta chain. The entry originates in a study of technical replicates of blood from a handful of donors. The CDR3 has 13 amino acids. V trimming: 6 bases; J trimming: 4 bases; junction bases outside the gene matches: 5. The germline CDR1 and CDR2 sequences are SNHLY and FYNNEI. This table comes from immunoSEQ multiplex PCR, and its TCRdb copy is limited to in-frame clones, with some not included. The data contain about 83,000 clones, just over 90% of them singletons. The receptor was isolated from a human donor in good health. The sequencing sample was made of T cells isolated from PBMCs. The chain uses TRBV2 and TRBJ1-1, with 7 bases that match TRBD1. This CDR3 is CASRQGWSTEAFF. In DNA form, the CDR3 reads TGTGCCAGCAGACAGGGGTGGAGCACTGAAGCTTTCTTT. The variable domain in full, with the rest retrieved from reference TRBV2 and TRBJ1-1, is EPEVTQTPSHQVTQMGQEVILRCVPISNHLYFYWYRQILGQKVEFLVSFYNNEISEKSEIFDDQFSVERPDGSNFTLKIRSTKLEDSAMYFCASRQGWSTEAFFGQGTRLTVV.